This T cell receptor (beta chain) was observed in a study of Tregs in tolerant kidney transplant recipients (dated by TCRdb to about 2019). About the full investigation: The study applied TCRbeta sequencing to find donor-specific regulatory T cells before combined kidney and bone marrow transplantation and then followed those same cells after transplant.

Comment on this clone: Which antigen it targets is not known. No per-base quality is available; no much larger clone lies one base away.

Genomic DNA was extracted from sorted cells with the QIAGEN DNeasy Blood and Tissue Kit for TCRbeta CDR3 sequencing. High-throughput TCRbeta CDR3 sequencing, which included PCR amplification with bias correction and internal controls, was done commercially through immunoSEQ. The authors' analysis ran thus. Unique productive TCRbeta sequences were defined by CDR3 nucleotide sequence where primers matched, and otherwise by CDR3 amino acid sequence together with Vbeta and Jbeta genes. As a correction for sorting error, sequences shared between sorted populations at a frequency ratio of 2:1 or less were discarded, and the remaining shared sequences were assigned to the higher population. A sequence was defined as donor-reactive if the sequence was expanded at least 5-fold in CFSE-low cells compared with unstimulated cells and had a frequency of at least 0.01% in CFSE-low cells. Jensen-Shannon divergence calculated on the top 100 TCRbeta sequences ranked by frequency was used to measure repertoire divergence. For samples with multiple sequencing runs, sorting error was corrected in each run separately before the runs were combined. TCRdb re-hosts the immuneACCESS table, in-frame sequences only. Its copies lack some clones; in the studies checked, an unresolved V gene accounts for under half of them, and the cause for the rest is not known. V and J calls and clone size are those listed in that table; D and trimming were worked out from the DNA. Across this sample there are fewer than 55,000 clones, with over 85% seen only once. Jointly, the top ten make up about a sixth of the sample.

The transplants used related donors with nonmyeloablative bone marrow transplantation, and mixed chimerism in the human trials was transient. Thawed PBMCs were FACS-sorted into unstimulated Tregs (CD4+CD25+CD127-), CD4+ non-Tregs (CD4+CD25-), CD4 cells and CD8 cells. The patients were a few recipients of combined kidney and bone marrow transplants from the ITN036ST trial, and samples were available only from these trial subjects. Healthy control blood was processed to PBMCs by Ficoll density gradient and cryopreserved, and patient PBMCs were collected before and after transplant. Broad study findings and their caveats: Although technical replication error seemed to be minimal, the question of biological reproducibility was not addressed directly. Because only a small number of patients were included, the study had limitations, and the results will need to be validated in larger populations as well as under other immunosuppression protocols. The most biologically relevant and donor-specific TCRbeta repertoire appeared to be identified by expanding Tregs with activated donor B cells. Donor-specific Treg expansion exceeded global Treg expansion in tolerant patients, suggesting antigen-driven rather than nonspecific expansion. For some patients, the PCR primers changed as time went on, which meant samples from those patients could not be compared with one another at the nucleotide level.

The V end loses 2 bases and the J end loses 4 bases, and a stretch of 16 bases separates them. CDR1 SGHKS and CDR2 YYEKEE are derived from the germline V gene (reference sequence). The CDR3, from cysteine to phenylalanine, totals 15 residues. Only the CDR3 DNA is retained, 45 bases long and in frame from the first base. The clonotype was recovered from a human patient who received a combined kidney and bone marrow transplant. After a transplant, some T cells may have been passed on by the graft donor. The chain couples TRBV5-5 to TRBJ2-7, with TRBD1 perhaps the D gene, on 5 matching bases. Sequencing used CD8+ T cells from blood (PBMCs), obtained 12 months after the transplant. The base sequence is TGTGCCAGCAGCTTCAGGGATGGTTGGTTTTACGAGCAGTACTTC. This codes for CASSFRDGWFYEQYF.